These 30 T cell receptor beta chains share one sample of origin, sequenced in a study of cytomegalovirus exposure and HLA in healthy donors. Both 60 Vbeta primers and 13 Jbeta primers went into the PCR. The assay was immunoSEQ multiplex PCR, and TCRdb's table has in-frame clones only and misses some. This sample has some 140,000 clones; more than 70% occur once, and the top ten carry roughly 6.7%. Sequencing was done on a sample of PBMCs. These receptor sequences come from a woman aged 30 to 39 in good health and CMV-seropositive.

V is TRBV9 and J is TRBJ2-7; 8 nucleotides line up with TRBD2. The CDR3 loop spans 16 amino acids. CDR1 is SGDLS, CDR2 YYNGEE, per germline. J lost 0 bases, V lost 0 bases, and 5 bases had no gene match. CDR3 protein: CASSVGGLVPSYEQYF. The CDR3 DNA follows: TGTGCCAGCAGCGTAGGGGGACTAGTGCCCTCCTACGAGCAGTACTTC. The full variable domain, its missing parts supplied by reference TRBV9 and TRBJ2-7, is DSGVTQTPKHLITATGQRVTLRCSPRSGDLSVYWYQQSLDQGLQFLIQYYNGEERAKGNILERFSAQQFPDLHSELNLSSLELGDSALYFCASSVGGLVPSYEQYFGPGTRLTVT.

Here the CDR3 reads CATSPGLIYEQYF. The CDR3, as DNA: TGTGCCACCAGTCCAGGACTAATCTACGAGCAGTACTTC. The chain employs TRBV19 and TRBJ2-7, with D tentatively TRBD2 (6 bases). Germline lookup yields CDR1 LNHDA and CDR2 SQIVND (reference sequence). V shed 10 bases and J shed 3 bases, with 16 bases lying between them. This CDR3 region has 13 residues.

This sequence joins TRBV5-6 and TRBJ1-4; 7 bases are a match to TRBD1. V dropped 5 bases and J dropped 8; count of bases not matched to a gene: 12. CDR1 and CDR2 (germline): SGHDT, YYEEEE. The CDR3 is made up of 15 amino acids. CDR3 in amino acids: CASSYDRDLREKLFF. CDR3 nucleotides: TGTGCCAGCAGTTATGACAGGGACCTTCGGGAAAAACTGTTTTTT. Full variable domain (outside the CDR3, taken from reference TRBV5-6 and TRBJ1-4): DAGVTQSPTHLIKTRGQQVTLRCSPKSGHDTVSWYQQALGQGPQFIFQYYEEEERQRGNFPDRFSGHQFPNYSSELNVNALLLGDSALYLCASSYDRDLREKLFFGSGTQLSVL.

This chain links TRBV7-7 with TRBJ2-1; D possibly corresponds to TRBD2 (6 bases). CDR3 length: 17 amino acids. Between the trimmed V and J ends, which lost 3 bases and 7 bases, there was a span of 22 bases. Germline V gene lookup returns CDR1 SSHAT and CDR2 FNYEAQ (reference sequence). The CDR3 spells CASSLGDGTPIGNEQFF. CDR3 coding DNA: TGTGCCAGCAGCTTGGGGGACGGGACTCCGATAGGGAATGAGCAGTTCTTC.

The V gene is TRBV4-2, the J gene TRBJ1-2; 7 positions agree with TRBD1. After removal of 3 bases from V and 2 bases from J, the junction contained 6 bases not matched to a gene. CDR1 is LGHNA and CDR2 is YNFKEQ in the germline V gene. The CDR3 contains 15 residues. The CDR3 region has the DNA TGTGCCAGCAGCCAGCCGGGACAGCAAAACTATGGCTACACCTTC. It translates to CASSQPGQQNYGYTF.

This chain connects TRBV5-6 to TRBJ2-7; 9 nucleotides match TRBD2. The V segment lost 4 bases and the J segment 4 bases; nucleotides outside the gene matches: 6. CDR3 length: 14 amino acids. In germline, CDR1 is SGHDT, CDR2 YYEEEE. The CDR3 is CASSLGTSIYEQYF. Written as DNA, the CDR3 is TGTGCCAGCAGCCTGGGGACTAGCATTTACGAGCAGTACTTC.

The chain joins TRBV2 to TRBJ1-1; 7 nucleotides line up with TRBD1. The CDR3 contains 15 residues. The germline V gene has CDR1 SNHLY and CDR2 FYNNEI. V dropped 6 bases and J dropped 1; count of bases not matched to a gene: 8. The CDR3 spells CASRMEGAANTEAFF. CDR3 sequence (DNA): TGTGCCAGCAGAATGGAGGGGGCGGCGAACACTGAAGCTTTCTTT.

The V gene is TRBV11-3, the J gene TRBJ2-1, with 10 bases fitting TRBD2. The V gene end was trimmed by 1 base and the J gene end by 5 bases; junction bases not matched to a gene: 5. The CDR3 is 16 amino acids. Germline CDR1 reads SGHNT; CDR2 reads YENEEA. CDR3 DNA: TGTGCCAGCAGCTTAGGCCCAGCGGGGGGGGACAATGAGCAGTTCTTC. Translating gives CASSLGPAGGDNEQFF.

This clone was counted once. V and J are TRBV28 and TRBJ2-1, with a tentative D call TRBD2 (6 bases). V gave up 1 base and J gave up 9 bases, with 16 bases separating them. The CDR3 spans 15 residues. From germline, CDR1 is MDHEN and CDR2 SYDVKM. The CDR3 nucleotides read TGTGCCAGCAGTTTATACGGGACTGGCCCACTTGAGCAGTTCTTC. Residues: CASSLYGTGPLEQFF.

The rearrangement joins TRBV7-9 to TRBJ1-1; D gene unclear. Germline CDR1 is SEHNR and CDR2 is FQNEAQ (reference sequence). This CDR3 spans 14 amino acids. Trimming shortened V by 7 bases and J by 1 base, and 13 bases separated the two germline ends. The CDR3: CASNRDFQNTEAFF. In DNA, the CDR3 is TGTGCCAGCAACCGGGATTTCCAGAACACTGAAGCTTTCTTT.

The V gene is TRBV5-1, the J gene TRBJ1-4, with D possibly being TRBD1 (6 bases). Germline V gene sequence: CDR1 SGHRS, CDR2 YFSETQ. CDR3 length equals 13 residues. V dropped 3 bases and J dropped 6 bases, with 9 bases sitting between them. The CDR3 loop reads CASSSGTYEKLFF. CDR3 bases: TGCGCCAGCAGCTCCGGGACATATGAAAAACTGTTTTTT.

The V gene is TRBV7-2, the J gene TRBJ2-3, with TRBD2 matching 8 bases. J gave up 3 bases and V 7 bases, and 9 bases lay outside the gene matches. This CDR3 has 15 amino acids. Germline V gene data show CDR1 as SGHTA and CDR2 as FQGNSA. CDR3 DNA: TGTGCCAGCACTAGAGAGGCTAGCGGGACAGATACGCAGTATTTT. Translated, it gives CASTREASGTDTQYF.

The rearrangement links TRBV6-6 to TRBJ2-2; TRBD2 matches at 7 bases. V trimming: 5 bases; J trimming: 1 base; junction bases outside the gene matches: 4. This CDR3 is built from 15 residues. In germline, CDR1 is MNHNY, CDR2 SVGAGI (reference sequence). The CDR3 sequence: CASSPLARNTGELFF. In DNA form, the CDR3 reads TGTGCCAGCAGTCCACTAGCGCGGAACACCGGGGAGCTGTTTTTT.

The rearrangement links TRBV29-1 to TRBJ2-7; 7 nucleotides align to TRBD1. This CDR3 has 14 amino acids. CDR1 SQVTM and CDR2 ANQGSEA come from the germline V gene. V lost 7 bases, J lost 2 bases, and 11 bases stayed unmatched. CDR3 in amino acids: CSGVTAGTAYEQYF. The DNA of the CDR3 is TGCAGCGGCGTTACAGCCGGGACAGCCTACGAGCAGTACTTC.

CDR3 amino acids: CAISDRREDEQFF. As DNA, the CDR3 is TGTGCCATCAGTGATAGACGGGAGGATGAGCAGTTCTTC. The V gene is TRBV10-3, the J gene TRBJ2-1, with 7 bases fitting TRBD2. From germline, CDR1 is ENHRY and CDR2 SYGVKD. Losses at the gene ends were 3 bases for V and 8 bases for J; bases not matched to a gene: 4. The CDR3 length is 13 residues.

CDR3 DNA sequence: TGTGCCAGCTCACCAGCGGGGACTTACACAGATACGCAGTATTTT. Its translation: CASSPAGTYTDTQYF. The chain employs TRBV18 and TRBJ2-3; D may be TRBD2 (6 bases). The CDR3 loop spans 15 amino acids. Trimming removed 2 bases from V and 2 bases from J, with 11 bases in between. Germline V gives CDR1 KGHSH, CDR2 LQKENI.

The CDR3 sequence: CSVRQGNYGYTF. For the CDR3, the DNA is TGCAGCGTCCGCCAGGGAAACTATGGCTACACCTTC. The chain combines TRBV29-1 with TRBJ1-2; D might be TRBD1 (5 bases). Per germline, CDR1 SQVTM and CDR2 ANQGSEA. Trimming removed 6 bases at V and 2 bases at J, with 10 bases between. This CDR3 has 12 amino acids.

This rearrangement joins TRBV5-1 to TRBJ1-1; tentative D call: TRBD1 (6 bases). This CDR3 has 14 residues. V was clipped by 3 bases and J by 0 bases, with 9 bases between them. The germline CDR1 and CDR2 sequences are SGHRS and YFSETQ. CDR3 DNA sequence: TGCGCCAGCAGCTCTGGACAGATGAACACTGAAGCTTTCTTT. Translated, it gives CASSSGQMNTEAFF.

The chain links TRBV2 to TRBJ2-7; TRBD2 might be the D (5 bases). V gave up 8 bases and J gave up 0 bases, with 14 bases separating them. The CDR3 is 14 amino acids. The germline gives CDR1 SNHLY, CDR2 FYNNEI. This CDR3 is CASLFDRDSYEQYF. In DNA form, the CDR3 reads TGTGCCAGCCTTTTTGACCGGGACTCCTACGAGCAGTACTTC.

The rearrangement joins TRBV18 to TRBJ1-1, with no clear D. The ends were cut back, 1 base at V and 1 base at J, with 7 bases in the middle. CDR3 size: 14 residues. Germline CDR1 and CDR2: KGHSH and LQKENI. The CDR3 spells CASSPRRQNTEAFF. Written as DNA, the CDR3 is TGTGCCAGCTCACCACGCAGACAGAACACTGAAGCTTTCTTT.

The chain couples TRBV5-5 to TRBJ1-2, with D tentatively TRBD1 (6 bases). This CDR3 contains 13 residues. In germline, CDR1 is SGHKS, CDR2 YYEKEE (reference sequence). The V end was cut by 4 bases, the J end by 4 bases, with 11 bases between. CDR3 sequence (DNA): TGTGCCAGCAGCCAGGGGTTAACCTATGGCTACACCTTC. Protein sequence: CASSQGLTYGYTF. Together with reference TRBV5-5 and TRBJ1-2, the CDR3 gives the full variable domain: DAGVTQSPTHLIKTRGQQVTLRCSPISGHKSVSWYQQVLGQGPQFIFQYYEKEERGRGNFPDRFSARQFPNYSSELNVNALLLGDSALYLCASSQGLTYGYTFGSGTRLTVV.

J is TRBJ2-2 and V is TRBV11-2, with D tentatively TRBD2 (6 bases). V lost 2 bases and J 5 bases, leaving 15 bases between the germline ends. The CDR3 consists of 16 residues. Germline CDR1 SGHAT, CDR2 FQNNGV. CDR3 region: CASSLRMSSATGELFF. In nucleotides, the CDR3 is TGTGCCAGCAGCTTAAGGATGTCTAGCGCTACCGGGGAGCTGTTTTTT.

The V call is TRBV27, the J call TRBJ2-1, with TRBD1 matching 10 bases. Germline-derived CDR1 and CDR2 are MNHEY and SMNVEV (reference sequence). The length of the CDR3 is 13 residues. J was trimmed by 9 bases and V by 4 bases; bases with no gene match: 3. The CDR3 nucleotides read TGTGCCAGCAGTTGGGACAGGGGCTTTGAGCAGTTCTTC. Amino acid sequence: CASSWDRGFEQFF.

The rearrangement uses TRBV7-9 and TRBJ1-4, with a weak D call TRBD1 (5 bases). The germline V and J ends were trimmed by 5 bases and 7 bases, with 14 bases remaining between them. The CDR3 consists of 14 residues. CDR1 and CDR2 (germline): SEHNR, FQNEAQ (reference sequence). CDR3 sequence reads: CASSLGTGAEKLFF. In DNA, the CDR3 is TGTGCCAGCAGCCTAGGGACGGGAGCTGAAAAACTGTTTTTT.

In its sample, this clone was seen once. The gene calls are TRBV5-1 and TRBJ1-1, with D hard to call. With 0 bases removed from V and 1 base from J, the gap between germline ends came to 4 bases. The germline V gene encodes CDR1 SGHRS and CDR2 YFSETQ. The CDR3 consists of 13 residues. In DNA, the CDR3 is TGCGCCAGCAGCTTGGGAGGGAACACTGAAGCTTTCTTT. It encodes CASSLGGNTEAFF.

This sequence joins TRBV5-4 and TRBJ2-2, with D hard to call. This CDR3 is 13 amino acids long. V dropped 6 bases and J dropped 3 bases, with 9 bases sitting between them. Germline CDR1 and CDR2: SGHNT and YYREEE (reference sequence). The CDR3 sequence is CASNRVDTGELFF. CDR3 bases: TGTGCCAGCAACCGGGTGGACACCGGGGAGCTGTTTTTT.

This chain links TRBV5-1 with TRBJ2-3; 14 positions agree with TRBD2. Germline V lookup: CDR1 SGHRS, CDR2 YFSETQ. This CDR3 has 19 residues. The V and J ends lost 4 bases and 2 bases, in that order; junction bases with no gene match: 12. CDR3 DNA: TGCGCCAGCAGCCCAGGACTAGCGGGGGGTCCCTCCTTCACAGATACGCAGTATTTT. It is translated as CASSPGLAGGPSFTDTQYF.

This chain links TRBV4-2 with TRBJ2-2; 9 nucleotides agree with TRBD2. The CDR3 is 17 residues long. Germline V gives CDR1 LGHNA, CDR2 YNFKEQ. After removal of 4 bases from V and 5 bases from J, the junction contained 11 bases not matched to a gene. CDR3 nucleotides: TGTGCCAGCAGCCTCGTCGGCGGGGGGGCAAGAACCGGGGAGCTGTTTTTT. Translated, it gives CASSLVGGGARTGELFF.

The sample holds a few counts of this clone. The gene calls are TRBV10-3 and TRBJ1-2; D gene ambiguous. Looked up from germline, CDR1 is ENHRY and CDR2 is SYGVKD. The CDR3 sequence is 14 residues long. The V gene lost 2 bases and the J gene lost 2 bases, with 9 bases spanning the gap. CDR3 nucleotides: TGTGCCATCAGTGAGGGCCCTTTCAACTATGGCTACACCTTC. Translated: CAISEGPFNYGYTF.

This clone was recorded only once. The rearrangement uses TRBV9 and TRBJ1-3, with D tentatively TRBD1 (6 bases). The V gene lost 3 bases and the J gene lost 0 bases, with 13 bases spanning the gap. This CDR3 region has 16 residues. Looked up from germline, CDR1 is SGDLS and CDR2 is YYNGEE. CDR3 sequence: CASSAPQGFSGNTIYF. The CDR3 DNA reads TGTGCCAGCAGCGCTCCTCAGGGGTTCTCTGGAAACACCATATATTTT.